A single sample is the source of the 9 T cell receptor beta chains below, sequenced in a study of cytomegalovirus exposure and HLA in healthy donors. The PCR made use of 60 Vbeta and 13 Jbeta primers. Assay used: immunoSEQ multiplex PCR; TCRdb lists only in-frame clones, some missing. This sample yields 70,000 to 100,000 clones, of which 65% to 85% are seen a single time; over 2% belongs to the top ten. Sequencing input: PBMCs. All receptors derive from a man between 18 and 29 years old in good health and CMV-seronegative.

The rearrangement uses TRBV6-1 and TRBJ2-3; possibly TRBD1 for D (5 bases). Between the trimmed V and J ends, which lost 8 bases and 2 bases, there was a span of 14 bases. The germline CDR1 and CDR2 sequences are MNHNS and SASEGT. The CDR3 runs 14 residues. CDR3 sequence reads: CASAGREHTDTQYF. In nucleotides, the CDR3 is TGTGCCAGCGCTGGCAGGGAACACACAGATACGCAGTATTTT.

The chain joins TRBV29-1 to TRBJ2-3; TRBD2 agrees at 9 bases. Trimming cost V 7 bases and J 5 bases; bases outside gene matches: 13. CDR1 SQVTM and CDR2 ANQGSEA come from the germline V gene. This CDR3 is 15 amino acids long. The CDR3 sequence: CSAPGAGGGGDTQYF. The CDR3 DNA sequence: TGCAGCGCCCCGGGGGCGGGGGGGGGTGGAGATACGCAGTATTTT.

J is TRBJ1-5 and V is TRBV4-1; D is undetermined. V dropped 3 bases and J dropped 6 bases, with 12 bases sitting between them. The CDR3 contains 14 residues. From germline, CDR1 is MGHRA and CDR2 YSYEKL. The CDR3 DNA reads TGCGCCAGCAGCCAGTACCTGGAGGGTCAGCCCCAGCATTTT. Its protein product is CASSQYLEGQPQHF.

J is TRBJ1-2 and V is TRBV9; unclear D gene. V shed 0 bases and J shed 8 bases, with 8 bases lying between them. Germline-derived CDR1 and CDR2 are SGDLS and YYNGEE. The CDR3 loop spans 12 amino acids. The CDR3 loop reads CASSVAGYGYTF. CDR3 nucleotide sequence: TGTGCCAGCAGCGTAGCGGGATACGGCTACACCTTC.

The chain is built from TRBV6-1 and TRBJ2-7; D might be TRBD1 (5 bases). Trimming cost V 4 bases and J 3 bases, with 13 bases left between them. The CDR3 extends over 14 amino acids. The germline V gene has CDR1 MNHNS and CDR2 SASEGT. CDR3 DNA: TGTGCCAGCAGTGGACTTCAGGGAAACTACGAGCAGTACTTC. This codes for CASSGLQGNYEQYF.

In DNA, the CDR3 is TGCGCCAGCAGCCAAGATCGGAGGGGCACAGATACGCAGTATTTT. It encodes CASSQDRRGTDTQYF. The chain has TRBV4-1 and TRBJ2-3; D perhaps matches TRBD2 (6 bases). Germline-derived CDR1 and CDR2 are MGHRA and YSYEKL. The CDR3 consists of 15 residues. The V gene lost 0 bases and the J gene lost 1 base, with 8 bases spanning the gap.

This clone has just one count. V usage is TRBV5-1 and J usage is TRBJ2-7, with a tentative D call TRBD2 (5 bases). V gave up 2 bases and J gave up 0 bases, with 12 bases separating them. Germline assignment: CDR1 SGHRS and CDR2 YFSETQ. This CDR3 is 15 amino acids long. CDR3 nucleotide sequence: TGCGCCAGCAGCTTTGAACCTAGCTACTCCTACGAGCAGTACTTC. This translates into CASSFEPSYSYEQYF. Combining the CDR3 with reference TRBV5-1 and TRBJ2-7 gives the whole variable domain KAGVTQTPRYLIKTRGQQVTLSCSPISGHRSVSWYQQTPGQGLQFLFEYFSETQRNKGNFPGRFSGRQFSNSRSEMNVSTLELGDSALYLCASSFEPSYSYEQYFGPGTRLTVT.

This sequence joins TRBV27 and TRBJ2-3; 8 bases match TRBD2. This CDR3 region has 14 residues. V shed 3 bases, J shed 6 bases, and the junction held 5 bases outside the gene matches. In germline, CDR1 is MNHEY, CDR2 SMNVEV (reference sequence). CDR3 sequence reads: CASSFSGVRDTQYF. DNA of the CDR3: TGTGCCAGCAGTTTTAGCGGGGTTAGGGATACGCAGTATTTT.

The V call is TRBV5-4, the J call TRBJ1-3, with 7 nucleotides matching TRBD1. Germline values: CDR1 SGHNT, CDR2 YYREEE (reference sequence). The CDR3 runs 14 residues. The trim removed 4 bases at V and 4 bases at J, leaving 5 bases unmatched. The CDR3 is CASSQDRAGNTIYF. The CDR3 DNA sequence: TGTGCCAGCAGCCAAGACAGGGCCGGAAACACCATATATTTT.